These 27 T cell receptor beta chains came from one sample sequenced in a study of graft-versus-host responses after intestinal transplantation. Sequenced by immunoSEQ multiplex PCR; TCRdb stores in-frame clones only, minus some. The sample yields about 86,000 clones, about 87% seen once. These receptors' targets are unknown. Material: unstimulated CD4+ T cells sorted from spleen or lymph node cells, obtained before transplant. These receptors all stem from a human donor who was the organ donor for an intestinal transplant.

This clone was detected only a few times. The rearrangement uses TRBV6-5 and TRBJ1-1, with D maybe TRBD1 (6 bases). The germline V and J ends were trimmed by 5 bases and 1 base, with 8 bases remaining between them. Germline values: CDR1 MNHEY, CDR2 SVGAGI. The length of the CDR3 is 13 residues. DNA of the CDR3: TGTGCCAGCAGTCCCAGGGGGAACACTGAAGCTTTCTTT. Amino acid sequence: CASSPRGNTEAFF.

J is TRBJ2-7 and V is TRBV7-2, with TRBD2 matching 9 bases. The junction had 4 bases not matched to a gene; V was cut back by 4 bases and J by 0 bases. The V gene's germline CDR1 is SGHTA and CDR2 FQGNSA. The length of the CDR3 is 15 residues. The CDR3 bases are TGTGCCAGCAGCTCCCTAGCGGGAACCTCCTACGAGCAGTACTTC. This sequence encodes CASSSLAGTSYEQYF.

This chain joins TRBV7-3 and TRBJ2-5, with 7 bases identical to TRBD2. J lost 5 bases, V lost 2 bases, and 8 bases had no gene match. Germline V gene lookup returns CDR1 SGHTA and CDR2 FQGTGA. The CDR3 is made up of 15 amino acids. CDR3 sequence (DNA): TGTGCCAGCAGCTTAGGGTCGGGAGGCGAGGAGACCCAGTACTTC. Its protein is CASSLGSGGEETQYF.

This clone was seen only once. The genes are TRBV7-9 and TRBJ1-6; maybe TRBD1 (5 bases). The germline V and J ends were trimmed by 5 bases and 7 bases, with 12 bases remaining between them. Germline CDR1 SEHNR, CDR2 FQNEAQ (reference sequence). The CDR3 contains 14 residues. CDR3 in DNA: TGTGCCAGCAGCCAGATCGGGGGAAATTCACCCCTCCACTTT. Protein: CASSQIGGNSPLHF.

CDR3 residues: CASSLFGQQETQYF. CDR3 nucleotides: TGCGCCAGCAGCTTGTTCGGACAGCAAGAGACCCAGTACTTC. The chain uses TRBV5-1 and TRBJ2-5, with a tentative D call TRBD1 (6 bases). CDR1 and CDR2 (germline): SGHRS, YFSETQ. With 1 base removed from V and 2 bases from J, the gap between germline ends came to 9 bases. This CDR3 is built from 14 residues.

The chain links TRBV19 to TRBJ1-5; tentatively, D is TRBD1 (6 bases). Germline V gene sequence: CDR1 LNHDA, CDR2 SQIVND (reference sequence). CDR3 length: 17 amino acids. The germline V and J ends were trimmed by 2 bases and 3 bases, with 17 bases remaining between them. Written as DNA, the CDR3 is TGTGCCAGTAGTATATTCCCCCCTCAGGGGTACAATCAGCCCCAGCATTTT. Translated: CASSIFPPQGYNQPQHF.

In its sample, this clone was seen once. For the CDR3, the DNA is TGCGCCAGCAGCCAAGATACGGGTAGCTATGGCTACACCTTC. Encoded protein: CASSQDTGSYGYTF. The chain combines TRBV4-3 with TRBJ1-2; D is unclear. Trimming shortened V by 0 bases and J by 4 bases, and 9 bases separated the two germline ends. This CDR3 contains 14 residues. Germline CDR1 is LGHNA and CDR2 is YSLEER.

CDR3: CASSGSGTTDTQYF. Here the CDR3 DNA reads TGTGCCAGCAGCGGTAGCGGGACCACAGATACGCAGTATTTT. This chain connects TRBV9 to TRBJ2-3, with TRBD2 identical over 8 bases. V was pared by 3 bases and J by 2 bases, with 2 bases of the junction left unmatched. This CDR3 is built from 14 residues. Germline CDR1 is SGDLS and CDR2 is YYNGEE.

CDR3 loop: CASSVGLAGASEQYF. CDR3 bases: TGTGCCAGCAGCGTAGGTCTAGCGGGAGCTAGCGAGCAGTACTTC. The V call is TRBV9, the J call TRBJ2-7; the match to TRBD2 covers 10 bases. The trim removed 0 bases at V and 6 bases at J, leaving 6 bases unmatched. CDR3 length: 15 amino acids. From germline, CDR1 is SGDLS and CDR2 YYNGEE.

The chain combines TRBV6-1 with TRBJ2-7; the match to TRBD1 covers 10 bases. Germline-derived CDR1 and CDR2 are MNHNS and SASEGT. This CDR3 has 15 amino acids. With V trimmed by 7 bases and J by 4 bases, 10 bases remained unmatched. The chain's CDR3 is CASTRLRQGAYEQYF. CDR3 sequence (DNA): TGTGCCAGCACCCGCTTACGACAGGGGGCTTACGAGCAGTACTTC.

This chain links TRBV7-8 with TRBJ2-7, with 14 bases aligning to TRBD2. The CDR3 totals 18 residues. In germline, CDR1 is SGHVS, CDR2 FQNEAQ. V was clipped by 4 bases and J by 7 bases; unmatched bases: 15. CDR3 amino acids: CASSSPGLAGAYLGEQYF. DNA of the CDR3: TGTGCCAGCAGCTCACCGGGACTAGCGGGAGCGTATTTGGGGGAGCAGTACTTC.

The CDR3 DNA sequence: TGTGCCAGCAGCTCTACAGGGGGGGGTGAAGCTTTCTTT. This encodes CASSSTGGGEAFF. The chain combines TRBV7-2 with TRBJ1-1; 8 positions match TRBD1. This CDR3 is built from 13 residues. The trim removed 4 bases at V and 7 bases at J, leaving 5 bases unmatched. The germline V gene encodes CDR1 SGHTA and CDR2 FQGNSA.

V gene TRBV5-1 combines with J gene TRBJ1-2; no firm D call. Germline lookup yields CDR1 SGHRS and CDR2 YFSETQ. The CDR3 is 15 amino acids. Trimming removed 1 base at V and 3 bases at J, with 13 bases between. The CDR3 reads CASSLSGRADYGYTF. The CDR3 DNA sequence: TGCGCCAGCAGCTTGTCCGGGAGGGCAGACTATGGCTACACCTTC.

The DNA for the CDR3 is TGTGCCAGCAGACAGAACCCCATCTCTGGAAACACCATATATTTT. As protein: CASRQNPISGNTIYF. V is TRBV11-2 and J is TRBJ1-3, with D hard to call. In germline, CDR1 is SGHAT, CDR2 FQNNGV. Trimming left V 6 bases short and J 0 bases short, with 12 bases between. The CDR3 has 15 amino acids.

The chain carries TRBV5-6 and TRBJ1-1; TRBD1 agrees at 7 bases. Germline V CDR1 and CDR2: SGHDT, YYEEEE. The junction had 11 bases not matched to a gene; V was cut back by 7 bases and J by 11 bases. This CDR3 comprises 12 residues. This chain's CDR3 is CASWRGGTGAFF. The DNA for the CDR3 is TGTGCCAGCTGGAGAGGGGGCACGGGTGCTTTCTTT.

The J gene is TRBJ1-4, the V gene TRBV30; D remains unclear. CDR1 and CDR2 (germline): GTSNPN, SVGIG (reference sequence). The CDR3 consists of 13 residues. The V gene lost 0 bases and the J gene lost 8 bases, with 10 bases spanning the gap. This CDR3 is CAWSVDLREKLFF. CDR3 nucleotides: TGTGCCTGGAGTGTAGATCTGCGAGAAAAACTGTTTTTT.

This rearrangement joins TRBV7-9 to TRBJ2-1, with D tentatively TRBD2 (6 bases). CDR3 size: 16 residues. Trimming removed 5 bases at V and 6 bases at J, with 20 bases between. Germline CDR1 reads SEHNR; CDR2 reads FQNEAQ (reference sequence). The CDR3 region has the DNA TGTGCCAGCAGCGGACGGGGACTGATGACGTCCAATGAGCAGTTCTTC. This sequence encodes CASSGRGLMTSNEQFF.

In DNA form, the CDR3 reads TGTGCCAGCAGCACCCGGGGGGTACTTGGAGCCAACGTCCTGACTTTC. It translates to CASSTRGVLGANVLTF. J is TRBJ2-6 and V is TRBV11-2, with TRBD2 matching over 7 bases. This CDR3 has 16 amino acids. V was pared by 5 bases and J by 7 bases, with 11 bases of the junction left unmatched. Germline V CDR1 and CDR2: SGHAT, FQNNGV. Variable domain in full (rest from reference TRBV11-2 and TRBJ2-6): EAGVAQSPRYKIIEKRQSVAFWCNPISGHATLYWYQQILGQGPKLLIQFQNNGVVDDSQLPKDRFSAERLKGVDSTLKIQPAKLEDSAVYLCASSTRGVLGANVLTFGAGSRLTVL.

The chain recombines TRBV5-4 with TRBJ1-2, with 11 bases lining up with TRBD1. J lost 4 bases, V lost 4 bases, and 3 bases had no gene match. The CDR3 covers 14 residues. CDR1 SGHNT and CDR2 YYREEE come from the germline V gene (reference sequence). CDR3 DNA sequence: TGTGCCAGCAGCCCAGGACAGGGGGCCTATGGCTACACCTTC. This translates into CASSPGQGAYGYTF.

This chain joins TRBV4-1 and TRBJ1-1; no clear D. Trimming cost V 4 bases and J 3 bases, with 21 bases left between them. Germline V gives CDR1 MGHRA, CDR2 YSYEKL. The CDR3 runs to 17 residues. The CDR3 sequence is CASSPTDRPWRDTEAFF. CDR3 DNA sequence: TGCGCCAGCAGCCCCACGGACCGGCCCTGGAGGGACACTGAAGCTTTCTTT.

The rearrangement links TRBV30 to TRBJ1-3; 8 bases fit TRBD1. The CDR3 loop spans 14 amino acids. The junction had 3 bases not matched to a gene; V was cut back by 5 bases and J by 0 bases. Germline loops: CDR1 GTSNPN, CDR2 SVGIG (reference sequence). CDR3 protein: CAWGTGSSGNTIYF. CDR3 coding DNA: TGTGCCTGGGGGACAGGTAGCTCTGGAAACACCATATATTTT.

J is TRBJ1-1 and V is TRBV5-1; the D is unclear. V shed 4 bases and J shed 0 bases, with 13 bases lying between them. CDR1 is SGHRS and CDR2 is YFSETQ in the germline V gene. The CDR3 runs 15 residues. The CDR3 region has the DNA TGCGCCAGCAGCCCCCGGGAAGCTATGAACACTGAAGCTTTCTTT. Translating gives CASSPREAMNTEAFF.

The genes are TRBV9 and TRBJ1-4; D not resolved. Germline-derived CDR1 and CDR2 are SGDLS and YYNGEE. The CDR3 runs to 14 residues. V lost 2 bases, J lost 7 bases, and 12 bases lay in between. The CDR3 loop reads CASSVTAGREKLFF. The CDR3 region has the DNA TGTGCCAGCAGCGTCACAGCTGGGCGTGAAAAACTGTTTTTT.

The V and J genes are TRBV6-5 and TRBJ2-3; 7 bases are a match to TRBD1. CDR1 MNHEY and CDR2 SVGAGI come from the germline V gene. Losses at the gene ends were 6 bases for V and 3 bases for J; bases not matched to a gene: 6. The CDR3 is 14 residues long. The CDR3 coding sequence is TGTGCCAGCAGAAGACAGGGTTGGACAGATACGCAGTATTTT. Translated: CASRRQGWTDTQYF.

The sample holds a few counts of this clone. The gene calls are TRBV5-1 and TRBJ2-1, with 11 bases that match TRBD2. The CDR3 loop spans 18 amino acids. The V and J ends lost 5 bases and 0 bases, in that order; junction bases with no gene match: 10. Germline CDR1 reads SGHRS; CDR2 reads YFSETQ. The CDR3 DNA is TGCGCCAGCAGGCCGGGACTAGCGGTTCCGAGCTCCTACAATGAGCAGTTCTTC. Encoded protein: CASRPGLAVPSSYNEQFF.

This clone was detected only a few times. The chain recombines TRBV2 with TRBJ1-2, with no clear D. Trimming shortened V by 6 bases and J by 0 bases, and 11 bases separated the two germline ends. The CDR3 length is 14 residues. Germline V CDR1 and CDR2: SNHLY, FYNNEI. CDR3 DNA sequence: TGTGCCAGCAGGCGTGGTATGGCTAACTATGGCTACACCTTC. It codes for CASRRGMANYGYTF.

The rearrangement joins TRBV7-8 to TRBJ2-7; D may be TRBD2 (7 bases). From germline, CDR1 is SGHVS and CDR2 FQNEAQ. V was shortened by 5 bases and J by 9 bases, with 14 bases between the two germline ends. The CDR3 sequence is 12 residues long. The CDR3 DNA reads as TGTGCCAGCAGCCTAGGGGGGGGGACGCAGTACTTC. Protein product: CASSLGGGTQYF. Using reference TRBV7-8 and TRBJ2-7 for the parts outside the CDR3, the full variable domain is GAGVSQSPRYKVAKRGQDVALRCDPISGHVSLFWYQQALGQGPEFLTYFQNEAQLDKSGLPSDRFFAERPEGSVSTLKIQRTQQEDSAVYLCASSLGGGTQYFGPGTRLTVT.